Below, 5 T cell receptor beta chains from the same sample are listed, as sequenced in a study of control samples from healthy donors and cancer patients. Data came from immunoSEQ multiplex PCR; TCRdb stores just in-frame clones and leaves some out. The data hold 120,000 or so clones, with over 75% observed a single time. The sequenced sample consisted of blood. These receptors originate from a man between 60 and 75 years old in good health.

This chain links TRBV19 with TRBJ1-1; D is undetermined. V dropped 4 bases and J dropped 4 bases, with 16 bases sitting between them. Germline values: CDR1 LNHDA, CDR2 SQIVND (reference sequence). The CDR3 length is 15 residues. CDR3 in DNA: TGTGCCAGTAGTAACAGCGGACGGTGGAGCACTGAAGCTTTCTTT. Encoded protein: CASSNSGRWSTEAFF.

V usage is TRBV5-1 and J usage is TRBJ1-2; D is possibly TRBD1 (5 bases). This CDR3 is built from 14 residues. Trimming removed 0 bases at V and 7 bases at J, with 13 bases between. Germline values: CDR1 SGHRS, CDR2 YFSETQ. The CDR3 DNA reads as TGCGCCAGCAGCTTGGATGGGGGTTCTGTTGGCTACACCTTC. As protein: CASSLDGGSVGYTF.

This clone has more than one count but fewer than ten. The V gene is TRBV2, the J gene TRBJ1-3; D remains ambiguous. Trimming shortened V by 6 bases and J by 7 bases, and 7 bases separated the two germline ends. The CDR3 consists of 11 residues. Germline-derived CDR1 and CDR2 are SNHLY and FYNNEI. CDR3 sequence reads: CASSGGNTIYF. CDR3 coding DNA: TGTGCCAGCAGCGGAGGTAACACCATATATTTT.

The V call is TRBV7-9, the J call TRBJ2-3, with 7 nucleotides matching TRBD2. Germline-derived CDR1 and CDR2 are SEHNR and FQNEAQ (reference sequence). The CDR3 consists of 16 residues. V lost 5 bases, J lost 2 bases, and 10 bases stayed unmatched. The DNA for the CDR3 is TGTGCCAGCAGCCCCCCGGGACTACGCAACACAGATACGCAGTATTTT. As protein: CASSPPGLRNTDTQYF.

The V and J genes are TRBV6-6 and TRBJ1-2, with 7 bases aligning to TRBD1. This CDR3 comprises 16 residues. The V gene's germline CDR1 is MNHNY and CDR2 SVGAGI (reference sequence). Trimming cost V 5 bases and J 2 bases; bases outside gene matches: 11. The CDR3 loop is CASSKDSTGKNYGYTF. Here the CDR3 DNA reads TGTGCCAGCAGTAAAGACTCGACAGGGAAGAACTATGGCTACACCTTC.